These 28 T cell receptor beta chains share one sample of origin, sequenced in a study of vaccination and CD4 T cells after COVID-19. No antigen is known for these receptors. Stated treatment: roughly ten-day PBMC culture with coronavirus spike peptide pools or control peptides (ViraFEST assay). Sequencing of the DNA from cultured CD4+ T cells was carried out with the Oncomine TCR Beta short-read assay. TCRdb re-called the PCR reads through MiXCR, storing one row per CDR3 protein. The top ten clones hold approximately 9% of a sample with 20,000 to 25,000 distinct CDR3 sequences, about half of them seen once. The source material was CD4+ T cells from blood, cultured in vitro. Receptors originate from a human donor who had recovered from COVID-19.

The chain carries TRBV7-2 and TRBJ1-4; 9 bases line up with TRBD1. The CDR3 runs 15 residues. V was pared by 2 bases and J by 14 bases, with 12 bases of the junction left unmatched. Germline assignment: CDR1 SGHTA and CDR2 FQGNSA. CDR3 sequence: CASSLLGQGWDVLFF. The CDR3 nucleotides are TGTGCCAGCAGCTTATTGGGACAGGGATGGGATGTGCTGTTTTTT. The full variable domain, in which reference TRBV7-2 and TRBJ1-4 provide the parts outside the CDR3, is GAGVSQSPSNKVTEKGKDVELRCDPISGHTALYWYRQSLGQGLEFLIYFQGNSAPDKSGLPSDRFSAERTGGSVSTLTIQRTQQEDSAVYLCASSLLGQGWDVLFFGSGTQLSVL.

This clonotype was seen a handful of times. This chain links TRBV20-1 with TRBJ1-1; D is undetermined. CDR1 is DFQATT, CDR2 SNEGSKA, per germline (reference sequence). The CDR3 contains 17 residues. V was trimmed by 0 bases and J by 0 bases, leaving 17 bases between them. CDR3 sequence: CSARDFGKGVMNTEAFF. DNA of the CDR3: TGCAGTGCTAGAGATTTCGGGAAGGGAGTTATGAACACTGAAGCTTTCTTT.

The V call is TRBV2, the J call TRBJ1-1; D perhaps matches TRBD1 (5 bases). This CDR3 is 13 amino acids long. V dropped 4 bases and J dropped 2 bases, with 8 bases sitting between them. Germline lookup yields CDR1 SNHLY and CDR2 FYNNEI. The CDR3 loop reads CASSAGGNTEAFF. For the CDR3, the DNA is TGTGCCAGCAGTGCTGGGGGAAACACTGAAGCTTTCTTT.

This clonotype was counted a few times. One end of the junction varies from germline; a read error may be responsible. V and J are TRBV6-1 and TRBJ1-2; D is uncertain. The germline V gene has CDR1 MNHNS and CDR2 SASEGT. The CDR3 extends over 8 amino acids. The CDR3 coding sequence is TGTGCCAGCAGTATTCACGATTTC. Protein sequence: CASSIHDF.

This sequence joins TRBV11-2 and TRBJ2-1, with a weak D call TRBD2 (5 bases). Germline V lookup: CDR1 SGHAT, CDR2 FQNNGV. V gave up 4 bases and J gave up 5 bases, with 15 bases separating them. This CDR3 is 15 amino acids long. The chain's CDR3 is CASSSNLLANNEQFF. CDR3 DNA sequence: TGTGCCAGCAGCTCGAATCTTCTAGCAAACAATGAGCAGTTCTTC. Together with reference TRBV11-2 and TRBJ2-1, the CDR3 gives the full variable domain: EAGVAQSPRYKIIEKRQSVAFWCNPISGHATLYWYQQILGQGPKLLIQFQNNGVVDDSQLPKDRFSAERLKGVDSTLKIQPAKLEDSAVYLCASSSNLLANNEQFFGPGTRLTVL.

This clonotype was found a few times. The chain joins TRBV24-1 to TRBJ2-2; D is possibly TRBD2 (5 bases). The CDR3 consists of 15 residues. In germline, CDR1 is KGHDR, CDR2 SFDVKD. The V and J ends lost 4 bases and 7 bases respectively, with 15 bases between them. Written as DNA, the CDR3 is TGTGCCACCAGTGAGGCGGGTCTATGGGGCGGGGAGCTGTTTTTT. Residues: CATSEAGLWGGELFF.

In its sample, this clonotype was seen a few times. The chain has TRBV20-1 and TRBJ1-2; D not resolved. CDR1 and CDR2 (germline): DFQATT, SNEGSKA (reference sequence). V lost 5 bases and J lost 8, with 18 bases in between. CDR3 length equals 13 residues. The CDR3 DNA is TGCAGTGCTGCATCCATAGACGCGATCGGCTACACCTTC. This encodes CSAASIDAIGYTF.

The CDR3 DNA reads TGCGCCACCGGGACTAGCGGGGTCACAGATACGCAGTATTTT. It is translated as CATGTSGVTDTQYF. This rearrangement joins TRBV5-1 to TRBJ2-3, with TRBD2 matching over 13 bases. V trimming: 9 bases; J trimming: 2 bases; junction bases outside the gene matches: 3. This CDR3 is 14 amino acids long. Germline lookup yields CDR1 SGHRS and CDR2 YFSETQ.

This clonotype was seen more than once but under ten times. The chain uses TRBV5-1 and TRBJ2-7; D might be TRBD1 (6 bases). The CDR3 has 15 residues. Germline-derived CDR1 and CDR2 are SGHRS and YFSETQ. The V gene lost 0 bases and the J gene lost 4 bases, with 14 bases spanning the gap. The CDR3 DNA is TGCGCCAGCAGCTTGGGGGCCAGAGGGGGATACGAGCAGTACTTC. Its translation: CASSLGARGGYEQYF.

This clonotype was seen more than once but under ten times. The J gene is TRBJ2-5, the V gene TRBV11-1; D is perhaps TRBD2 (6 bases). This CDR3 has 14 amino acids. Germline CDR1 and CDR2: SGHAT and FQDESV (reference sequence). Trimming took off 5 bases at V and 7 bases at J, with 17 bases between the two ends. CDR3 residues: CASSPPGLGRTQYF. In DNA form, the CDR3 reads TGTGCCAGCAGCCCTCCGGGACTTGGGAGGACCCAGTACTTC.

The chain links TRBV11-3 to TRBJ2-1; D possibly uses TRBD1 or TRBD2 (5 bases each). This CDR3 has 12 residues. V shed 5 bases and J shed 8 bases, with 10 bases lying between them. CDR1 and CDR2 (germline): SGHNT, YENEEA. Here the CDR3 DNA reads TGTGCCAGCAGCGTGGGGGAGTATGAGCAGTTCTTC. It specifies CASSVGEYEQFF.

The chain couples TRBV28 to TRBJ1-1, with D possibly TRBD1 on 6 matching bases. CDR1 MDHEN and CDR2 SYDVKM come from the germline V gene. The V end lost 3 bases, the J end lost 4 bases, and 12 bases lay between the germline ends. This CDR3 is 14 amino acids long. CDR3 coding DNA: TGTGCCAGCAGTTTCACAGGGTTTAGCACTGAAGCTTTCTTT. It encodes CASSFTGFSTEAFF.

V and J are TRBV29-1 and TRBJ1-2; no reliable D call. From germline, CDR1 is SQVTM and CDR2 ANQGSEA. This CDR3 spans 10 amino acids. Trimming took off 7 bases at V and 6 bases at J, with 9 bases between the two ends. The CDR3 here is CSGGEDGYTF. The CDR3 region has the DNA TGCAGCGGGGGAGAAGATGGCTACACCTTC.

The V and J genes are TRBV7-3 and TRBJ2-7; D call uncertain. Germline CDR1 SGHTA, CDR2 FQGTGA. V was pared by 3 bases and J by 3 bases, with 15 bases between. The CDR3 spans 15 residues. Written as DNA, the CDR3 is TGTGCCAGCAGCTTGGGCGGTGACGCCGGCTACGAGCAGTACTTC. Its translation is CASSLGGDAGYEQYF.

The chain uses TRBV20-1 and TRBJ2-2; a weak D match, TRBD1 (6 bases). CDR3 length: 16 residues. V dropped 2 bases and J dropped 4 bases, with 17 bases sitting between them. Looked up from germline, CDR1 is DFQATT and CDR2 is SNEGSKA (reference sequence). The CDR3: CSARWDKSKGTGELFF. CDR3 DNA: TGCAGTGCTAGATGGGACAAATCAAAAGGCACCGGGGAGCTGTTTTTT.

The rearrangement uses TRBV7-2 and TRBJ2-3; TRBD1 is a possible D gene (6 bases). The germline V gene has CDR1 SGHTA and CDR2 FQGNSA. The CDR3 loop spans 15 amino acids. Trimming stripped 3 bases from V and 0 bases from J, with 10 bases between. The CDR3 sequence: CASSFRGMSTDTQYF. CDR3 DNA sequence: TGTGCCAGCAGCTTCAGGGGTATGAGCACAGATACGCAGTATTTT.

This clonotype has a handful of counts. V gene TRBV7-9 combines with J gene TRBJ1-2, with 7 nucleotides matching TRBD1. V dropped 7 bases and J dropped 8; count of bases not matched to a gene: 10. The germline gives CDR1 SEHNR, CDR2 FQNEAQ (reference sequence). The CDR3 spans 13 residues. CDR3 coding DNA: TGTGCCAGCACTCAGGGGGGTTTGGGCGGCTACACCTTC. It yields the protein CASTQGGLGGYTF.

This clonotype was counted a few times. The chain couples TRBV6-1 to TRBJ1-1; D is possibly TRBD1 (5 bases). Germline CDR1 and CDR2: MNHNS and SASEGT. The CDR3 is 14 residues long. With 7 bases removed from V and 0 bases from J, the gap between germline ends came to 12 bases. CDR3 nucleotides: TGTGCCAGCATGGGGCAGGGAATGAACACTGAAGCTTTCTTT. Translated, it gives CASMGQGMNTEAFF.

The V and J genes are TRBV29-1 and TRBJ1-5, with 7 nucleotides matching TRBD1. V was clipped by 7 bases and J by 1 base; unmatched bases: 7. Germline V gene lookup returns CDR1 SQVTM and CDR2 ANQGSEA. This CDR3 spans 14 amino acids. The CDR3 reads CSAAQGQSNQPQHF. In DNA form, the CDR3 reads TGCAGCGCTGCACAGGGACAGAGCAATCAGCCCCAGCATTTT.

This clonotype was seen only a few times. The rearrangement uses TRBV2 and TRBJ2-3, with no clear D. The germline gives CDR1 SNHLY, CDR2 FYNNEI. This CDR3 region has 12 residues. V was pared by 9 bases and J by 4 bases, with 11 bases between. The CDR3 loop reads CASRYGPDTQYF. CDR3 in DNA: TGTGCCAGTCGGTACGGACCAGATACGCAGTATTTT.

This chain connects TRBV18 to TRBJ1-2; 8 bases align to TRBD1. CDR3 length: 16 residues. The germline gives CDR1 KGHSH, CDR2 LQKENI. J lost 4 bases, V lost 3 bases, and 10 bases had no gene match. The CDR3 loop is CASSPPGRGRGYGYTF. The CDR3 nucleotides are TGTGCCAGCTCACCTCCGGGCAGGGGGCGCGGCTATGGCTACACCTTC.

The V gene is TRBV6-5, the J gene TRBJ1-2, with D unresolved. The CDR3 extends over 13 amino acids. Germline V gene data show CDR1 as MNHEY and CDR2 as SVGAGI. The ends were cut back, 0 bases at V and 2 bases at J, with 4 bases in the middle. The CDR3 region has the DNA TGTGCCAGCAGTTACTCAGGAAACTATGGCTACACCTTC. Translation: CASSYSGNYGYTF.

This clonotype has more than one count but fewer than ten. This chain's CDR3 is CASSLNAGVNSPLHF. CDR3 coding DNA: TGTGCCAGCAGTCTGAACGCAGGGGTGAATTCACCCCTCCACTTT. The rearrangement joins TRBV2 to TRBJ1-6; the D gene is possibly TRBD1 (6 bases). CDR1 is SNHLY, CDR2 FYNNEI, per germline. V gave up 5 bases and J gave up 7 bases, with 15 bases separating them. The CDR3 has 15 amino acids. Full variable domain (missing parts from reference TRBV2 and TRBJ1-6): EPEVTQTPSHQVTQMGQEVILRCVPISNHLYFYWYRQILGQKVEFLVSFYNNEISEKSEIFDDQFSVERPDGSNFTLKIRSTKLEDSAMYFCASSLNAGVNSPLHFGNGTRLTVT.

Judged by abundance, this clonotype is medium-sized (0.01 to 0.1%). The V and J genes are TRBV7-3 and TRBJ2-1; 8 bases agree with TRBD1. With V trimmed by 2 bases and J by 2 bases, 2 bases remained unmatched. The CDR3 is made up of 15 amino acids. Germline V gene lookup returns CDR1 SGHTA and CDR2 FQGTGA. CDR3 loop: CASSLEQGAYNEQFF. In nucleotides, the CDR3 is TGTGCCAGCAGCTTAGAACAGGGGGCCTACAATGAGCAGTTCTTC.

The rearrangement links TRBV18 to TRBJ1-1; D not certain. Germline values: CDR1 KGHSH, CDR2 LQKENI. The CDR3 length is 15 residues. V was clipped by 6 bases and J by 1 base, with 15 bases between them. The CDR3 region is CASSPLIAQNTEAFF. CDR3 nucleotide sequence: TGTGCCAGCTCCCCCCTCATAGCCCAGAACACTGAAGCTTTCTTT.

The chain has TRBV11-3 and TRBJ2-3; either TRBD1 or TRBD2 may supply D (5 bases each). CDR1 is SGHNT and CDR2 is YENEEA in the germline V gene. The CDR3 totals 12 residues. Trimming removed 5 bases from V and 8 bases from J, with 11 bases in between. The CDR3 DNA sequence: TGTGCCAGCAGCGTAAGTGGGACTACGCAGTATTTT. Translating it yields CASSVSGTTQYF.

This chain joins TRBV20-1 and TRBJ1-4; no clear D gene. Trimming left V 1 base short and J 1 base short, with 4 bases between. This CDR3 comprises 13 residues. The germline gives CDR1 DFQATT, CDR2 SNEGSKA (reference sequence). CDR3 sequence (DNA): TGCAGTGCTAGAGGGCAAACTAATGAAAAACTGTTTTTT. It yields the protein CSARGQTNEKLFF.

This chain joins TRBV24-1 and TRBJ2-7; no clear D gene. Trimming removed 9 bases from V and 6 bases from J, with 17 bases in between. Germline V lookup: CDR1 KGHDR, CDR2 SFDVKD. This CDR3 has 13 amino acids. Here the CDR3 DNA reads TGTGCCACCGGCGGCCGGCGGCCCGCCGAGCAGTACTTC. Amino acid sequence: CATGGRRPAEQYF.